These 15 T cell receptor beta chains originate from one sample sequenced in a study of blood T cell repertoires in COVID-19. Only in-frame clones appear in the TCRdb table, and some are missing; sequencing was by immunoSEQ multiplex PCR. The sample lists roughly 120,000 clones; about 90% were seen once. The sequencing input was peripheral blood. The receptor set was obtained from a human donor in a cohort sampled during active COVID-19.

The chain is built from TRBV2 and TRBJ2-7; 8 nucleotides align to TRBD1. V dropped 7 bases and J dropped 2; count of bases not matched to a gene: 4. This CDR3 has 13 amino acids. CDR1 is SNHLY and CDR2 is FYNNEI in the germline V gene. The CDR3 DNA reads as TGTGCCAGCATGAGGACAGGGACCTACGAGCAGTACTTC. Encoded protein: CASMRTGTYEQYF.

This chain connects TRBV5-1 to TRBJ2-5; weak D call: TRBD1 (5 bases). Trimming removed 4 bases at V and 1 base at J, with 11 bases between. The CDR3 is 14 amino acids. Germline V gene data show CDR1 as SGHRS and CDR2 as YFSETQ. The CDR3 nucleotides are TGCGCCAGCAGCCCAGGGCTGGGCCAAGAGACCCAGTACTTC. It specifies CASSPGLGQETQYF.

The V and J genes are TRBV6-4 and TRBJ1-5, with D uncertain. The CDR3 runs to 14 residues. Germline V CDR1 and CDR2: MRHNA, SNTAGT. Deletions cut 4 bases from V and 0 bases from J, with 7 bases between. CDR3 sequence: CASSVSYSNQPQHF. DNA of the CDR3: TGTGCCAGCAGTGTCTCTTATAGCAATCAGCCCCAGCATTTT.

The CDR3 protein is CASSRGIRDTEAFF. The DNA of the CDR3 is TGTGCCAGTAGCAGGGGGATACGTGACACTGAAGCTTTCTTT. The rearrangement uses TRBV19 and TRBJ1-1, with 7 bases that match TRBD1. Looked up from germline, CDR1 is LNHDA and CDR2 is SQIVND (reference sequence). CDR3 length equals 14 residues. With 6 bases clipped from V and 3 bases from J, the junction kept 7 bases outside the gene matches.

V usage is TRBV3-1 (or the pseudogene TRBV3-2) and J usage is TRBJ1-3, with TRBD1 matching 7 bases. With V trimmed by 1 base and J by 0 bases, 0 bases remained unmatched. In germline, CDR1 is LGHDT, CDR2 YNNKEL (reference sequence). The CDR3 is 15 amino acids. The CDR3 nucleotides read TGTGCCAGCAGCCAAGGACAGGGCTCTGGAAACACCATATATTTT. Its protein is CASSQGQGSGNTIYF.

The chain uses TRBV9 and TRBJ2-1; TRBD2 might be the D (6 bases). Trimming removed 0 bases from V and 4 bases from J, with 14 bases in between. The CDR3 is made up of 16 amino acids. Germline V gene sequence: CDR1 SGDLS, CDR2 YYNGEE. Here the CDR3 reads CASSVGGEIAYNEQFF. The CDR3 coding sequence is TGTGCCAGCAGCGTAGGGGGGGAGATCGCTTACAATGAGCAGTTCTTC.

This clone was recorded a few times. The V gene is TRBV2, the J gene TRBJ2-7, with D perhaps TRBD2 (5 bases). Trimming took 5 bases from V and 6 from J, leaving 14 bases between them. CDR3 length equals 13 residues. Germline assignment: CDR1 SNHLY and CDR2 FYNNEI. The CDR3 region has the DNA TGTGCCAGCAGTCCACTAGGACCGAGCGAGCAGTACTTC. Encoded protein: CASSPLGPSEQYF.

V is TRBV7-9 and J is TRBJ2-3; D perhaps matches TRBD2 (5 bases). There are 17 residues in the CDR3. Per the germline V gene, CDR1 is SEHNR and CDR2 is FQNEAQ (reference sequence). The ends were cut back, 8 bases at V and 0 bases at J, with 21 bases in the middle. CDR3 region: CASHVRTPLASTDTQYF. The CDR3 bases are TGTGCCAGCCACGTGCGGACCCCCCTAGCTAGCACAGATACGCAGTATTTT.

The rearrangement uses TRBV27 and TRBJ2-7, with 11 positions matching TRBD2. Germline assignment: CDR1 MNHEY and CDR2 SMNVEV (reference sequence). Germline trimming cut 5 bases from V and 3 bases from J; bases unmatched to any gene: 3. The CDR3 consists of 14 residues. CDR3 DNA sequence: TGTGCCAGCAGTACTACTAGCGGGGGCTACGAGCAGTACTTC. It specifies CASSTTSGGYEQYF.

This rearrangement joins TRBV19 to TRBJ1-1, with 8 bases lining up with TRBD1. Trimming at V came to 5 bases and at J to 9 bases, leaving 11 bases not matched to a gene. The CDR3 consists of 14 residues. Germline V gives CDR1 LNHDA, CDR2 SQIVND (reference sequence). The CDR3 nucleotides are TGTGCCAGTAGTTCCCTGTCAGGGGGCGTTAAAGCTTTCTTT. This codes for CASSSLSGGVKAFF. Together with reference TRBV19 and TRBJ1-1, the CDR3 gives the full variable domain: DGGITQSPKYLFRKEGQNVTLSCEQNLNHDAMYWYRQDPGQGLRLIYYSQIVNDFQKGDIAEGYSVSREKKESFPLTVTSAQKNPTAFYLCASSSLSGGVKAFFGQGTRLTVV.

The chain uses TRBV4-1 and TRBJ1-2; D is unclear. Germline CDR1 MGHRA, CDR2 YSYEKL. CDR3 length: 16 residues. The V end lost 1 base, the J end lost 4 bases, and 16 bases lay between the germline ends. CDR3 residues: CASSQGESLSSYGYTF. CDR3 sequence (DNA): TGCGCCAGCAGCCAAGGGGAGTCCCTGTCCTCCTATGGCTACACCTTC.

The chain employs TRBV11-2 and TRBJ1-2; D possibly corresponds to TRBD1 (5 bases). CDR1 and CDR2 from the germline V gene are SGHAT and FQNNGV. The V end lost 1 base, the J end lost 3 bases, and 12 bases lay between the germline ends. This CDR3 is 15 amino acids long. The DNA for the CDR3 is TGTGCCAGCAGCTTAGCCCCAGGGTCCTACTATGGCTACACCTTC. This sequence encodes CASSLAPGSYYGYTF.

The genes are TRBV5-8 and TRBJ2-7; perhaps TRBD1 as D (5 bases). The CDR3 sequence is 15 residues long. Trimming took 0 bases from V and 1 from J, leaving 11 bases between them. CDR1 and CDR2 from the germline V gene are SGHTS and YDEGEE. The CDR3 reads CASSLDRRASYEQYF. The CDR3 DNA reads TGTGCCAGCAGCTTGGACAGGCGAGCTTCCTACGAGCAGTACTTC.

This chain joins TRBV5-1 and TRBJ1-1, with 10 bases that match TRBD1. J lost 6 bases, V lost 1 base, and 6 bases had no gene match. Germline V gene data show CDR1 as SGHRS and CDR2 as YFSETQ. The CDR3 length is 15 residues. The CDR3 is CASSLKGTGAPEAFF. CDR3 in DNA: TGCGCCAGCAGCTTGAAGGGGACAGGGGCCCCTGAAGCTTTCTTT.

The genes are TRBV7-2 and TRBJ1-2; unclear D gene. This CDR3 spans 16 amino acids. Germline V gives CDR1 SGHTA, CDR2 FQGNSA. Trimming cost V 0 bases and J 8 bases, with 19 bases left between them. The DNA for the CDR3 is TGTGCCAGCAGCTTAGCGCCCAACCTTGGATCGGGGGGCTACACCTTC. Translating gives CASSLAPNLGSGGYTF.